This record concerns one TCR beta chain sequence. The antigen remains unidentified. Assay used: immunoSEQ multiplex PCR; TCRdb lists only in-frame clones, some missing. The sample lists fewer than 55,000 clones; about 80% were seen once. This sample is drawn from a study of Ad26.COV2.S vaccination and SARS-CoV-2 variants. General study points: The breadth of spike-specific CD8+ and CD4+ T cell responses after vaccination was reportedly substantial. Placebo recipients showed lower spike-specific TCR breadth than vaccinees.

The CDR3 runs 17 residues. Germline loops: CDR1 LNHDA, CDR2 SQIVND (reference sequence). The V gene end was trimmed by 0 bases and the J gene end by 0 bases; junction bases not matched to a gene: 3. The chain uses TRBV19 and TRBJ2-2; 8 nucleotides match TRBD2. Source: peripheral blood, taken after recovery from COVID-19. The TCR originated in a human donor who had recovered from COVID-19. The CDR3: CASSIEKAGANTGELFF. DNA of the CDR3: TGTGCCAGTAGTATAGAAAAAGCGGGAGCGAACACCGGGGAGCTGTTTTTT.